One and the same sample provided the 20 T cell receptor beta chains below, sequenced in a study of blood T cell repertoires in COVID-19. Profiled with immunoSEQ multiplex PCR; TCRdb holds only in-frame clones, not every one. The repertoire has fewer than 200,000 clones, roughly nine tenths of them found once; the top ten carry 20% to 30%. Sample: peripheral blood. These receptors were collected from a man between 60 and 70 years old with acute or convalescent COVID-19.

For the CDR3, the DNA is TGTGCCAGCAGCGCCGGACAGGCCTTAGCTAACTATGGCTACACCTTC. Its translation: CASSAGQALANYGYTF. The chain joins TRBV7-2 to TRBJ1-2; 7 positions agree with TRBD1. The CDR3 covers 16 residues. Germline CDR1 is SGHTA and CDR2 is FQGNSA. After removal of 5 bases from V and 0 bases from J, the junction contained 9 bases not matched to a gene.

The chain is built from TRBV9 and TRBJ1-2; unclear D gene. Per germline, CDR1 SGDLS and CDR2 YYNGEE. The CDR3 is made up of 13 amino acids. The V gene lost 0 bases and the J gene lost 1 base, with 4 bases spanning the gap. CDR3 in amino acids: CASSVAVNYGYTF. The DNA for the CDR3 is TGTGCCAGCAGCGTAGCTGTTAACTATGGCTACACCTTC.

The V gene is TRBV24-1, the J gene TRBJ2-5; TRBD2 might be the D (5 bases). The CDR3 extends over 13 amino acids. Germline CDR1 reads KGHDR; CDR2 reads SFDVKD. V gave up 4 bases and J gave up 5 bases, with 10 bases separating them. CDR3: CATSEPPGETQYF. CDR3 nucleotide sequence: TGTGCCACCAGTGAACCCCCGGGGGAGACCCAGTACTTC.

The chain joins TRBV10-2 to TRBJ1-5; the match to TRBD1 covers 8 bases. Looked up from germline, CDR1 is WSHSY and CDR2 is SAAADI. There are 12 residues in the CDR3. V shed 8 bases and J 6 bases; nucleotides not matched to a gene: 3. CDR3 region: CASCQGAQPQHF. The CDR3 coding sequence is TGCGCCAGCTGTCAGGGGGCTCAGCCCCAGCATTTT.

This chain joins TRBV19 and TRBJ1-2; 8 bases align to TRBD1. This CDR3 region has 13 residues. The trim removed 5 bases at V and 8 bases at J, leaving 7 bases unmatched. Germline CDR1 and CDR2: LNHDA and SQIVND (reference sequence). Written as DNA, the CDR3 is TGTGCCAGTAGTGTGCAGGGGGCGCGCGGCTACACCTTC. Translation gives CASSVQGARGYTF.

This clone appeared a few times. The chain couples TRBV19 to TRBJ2-2, with D possibly TRBD1 on 5 matching bases. This CDR3 region has 16 residues. V shed 5 bases and J shed 0 bases, with 13 bases lying between them. Per the germline V gene, CDR1 is LNHDA and CDR2 is SQIVND (reference sequence). The CDR3 DNA reads as TGTGCCAGTAGTCCCCTGACAGAAGCGAACACCGGGGAGCTGTTTTTT. Its protein is CASSPLTEANTGELFF.

J is TRBJ2-1 and V is TRBV27; TRBD2 matches 8 bases. The CDR3 extends over 13 amino acids. In germline, CDR1 is MNHEY, CDR2 SMNVEV (reference sequence). V gave up 8 bases and J gave up 4 bases; unmatched junction bases: 4. The CDR3 nucleotides read TGTGCCAGCGGAGCGGGAGTATACAATGAGCAGTTCTTC. This encodes CASGAGVYNEQFF.

V is TRBV6-4 and J is TRBJ2-1, with 14 bases aligning to TRBD2. CDR1 MRHNA and CDR2 SNTAGT come from the germline V gene. The J segment lost 9 bases and the V segment lost 3 bases, leaving 4 bases of the junction unmatched. This CDR3 is 15 amino acids long. The CDR3 reads CASSEGLAGVSEQFF. For the CDR3, the DNA is TGTGCCAGCAGTGAGGGACTAGCGGGAGTAAGTGAGCAGTTCTTC.

The CDR3 coding sequence is TGTGCCAGCAGCGGCCGGGACAGGGGTAATGAAAAACTGTTTTTT. Its translation: CASSGRDRGNEKLFF. V usage is TRBV5-6 and J usage is TRBJ1-4, with TRBD1 identical over 10 bases. V shed 4 bases and J 4 bases; nucleotides not matched to a gene: 4. From germline, CDR1 is SGHDT and CDR2 YYEEEE. This CDR3 is 15 amino acids long.

V is TRBV5-4 and J is TRBJ2-2; TRBD2 matches at 7 bases. This CDR3 has 13 amino acids. CDR1 and CDR2 from the germline V gene are SGHNT and YYREEE (reference sequence). After removal of 2 bases from V and 7 bases from J, the junction contained 2 bases not matched to a gene. CDR3: CASSFGGFGELFF. CDR3 DNA sequence: TGTGCCAGCAGCTTCGGGGGGTTCGGGGAGCTGTTTTTT.

The sample holds a few counts of this clone. The chain joins TRBV5-4 to TRBJ1-2; TRBD1 agrees at 8 bases. Germline CDR1 SGHNT, CDR2 YYREEE (reference sequence). The CDR3 has 13 residues. The J segment lost 5 bases and the V segment lost 4 bases, leaving 4 bases of the junction unmatched. CDR3 protein: CASSGRTGYGYTF. CDR3 bases: TGTGCCAGCAGCGGTAGGACAGGGTATGGCTACACCTTC.

This chain connects TRBV4-1 to TRBJ2-1; tentatively, D is TRBD1 (5 bases). Trimming removed 4 bases from V and 10 bases from J, with 11 bases in between. The CDR3 sequence is 12 residues long. Germline V gives CDR1 MGHRA, CDR2 YSYEKL. CDR3 sequence: CASSPTKGEQFF. Written as DNA, the CDR3 is TGCGCCAGCAGCCCGACGAAGGGGGAGCAGTTCTTC.

V usage is TRBV5-4 and J usage is TRBJ1-1; 7 bases are a match to TRBD1. CDR1 is SGHNT and CDR2 is YYREEE in the germline V gene (reference sequence). V shed 0 bases, J shed 7 bases, and the junction held 3 bases outside the gene matches. The CDR3 spans 13 residues. The CDR3 region has the DNA TGTGCCAGCAGCTTGGGACGGACAGGTGAAGCTTTCTTT. Translation gives CASSLGRTGEAFF. The full variable domain, with the rest looked up from reference TRBV5-4 and TRBJ1-1, is ETGVTQSPTHLIKTRGQQVTLRCSSQSGHNTVSWYQQALGQGPQFIFQYYREEENGRGNFPPRFSGLQFPNYSSELNVNALELDDSALYLCASSLGRTGEAFFGQGTRLTVV.

J is TRBJ1-5 and V is TRBV9, with 7 bases that match TRBD1. There are 14 residues in the CDR3. Germline V lookup: CDR1 SGDLS, CDR2 YYNGEE. With V trimmed by 2 bases and J by 6 bases, 5 bases remained unmatched. The CDR3 DNA reads as TGTGCCAGCAGCGTCTCGACAGGGCTTCAGCCCCAGCATTTT. Its protein is CASSVSTGLQPQHF.

This chain joins TRBV6-6 and TRBJ2-7; a possible D gene is TRBD1 (5 bases). V gave up 2 bases and J gave up 3 bases, with 11 bases separating them. CDR3 size: 14 residues. Germline CDR1 and CDR2: MNHNY and SVGAGI (reference sequence). The CDR3 bases are TGTGCCAGCAGTTACAAGACAGCTGACTACGAGCAGTACTTC. As protein: CASSYKTADYEQYF.

The chain combines TRBV15 with TRBJ1-1; weak D call: TRBD1 (5 bases). Per the germline V gene, CDR1 is LNHNV and CDR2 is YYDKDF (reference sequence). This CDR3 has 17 amino acids. The V gene lost 0 bases and the J gene lost 5 bases, with 19 bases spanning the gap. CDR3 nucleotide sequence: TGTGCCACCAGCAGAGATCCCCTCTGGCGGGGGAGGACTGAAGCTTTCTTT. Translating gives CATSRDPLWRGRTEAFF.

J is TRBJ2-3 and V is TRBV7-9; a possible D gene is TRBD2 (6 bases). V was trimmed by 3 bases and J by 0 bases, leaving 13 bases between them. The CDR3 totals 16 residues. Germline V gene lookup returns CDR1 SEHNR and CDR2 FQNEAQ (reference sequence). The CDR3 sequence: CASSFGLSPSTDTQYF. CDR3 DNA sequence: TGTGCCAGCAGCTTTGGACTATCCCCTAGCACAGATACGCAGTATTTT.

The chain carries TRBV9 and TRBJ1-2, with D uncertain. CDR1 and CDR2 (germline): SGDLS, YYNGEE. The CDR3 sequence is 15 residues long. Trimming removed 3 bases from V and 0 bases from J, with 12 bases in between. This chain's CDR3 is CASSASTGSNYGYTF. Here the CDR3 DNA reads TGTGCCAGCAGCGCTTCTACCGGGTCTAACTATGGCTACACCTTC.

The rearrangement joins TRBV19 to TRBJ1-2, with unresolved D. This CDR3 comprises 17 residues. The V end was cut by 0 bases, the J end by 2 bases, with 16 bases between. Germline V gives CDR1 LNHDA, CDR2 SQIVND (reference sequence). This chain's CDR3 is CASSIDWSVGQNYGYTF. Here the CDR3 DNA reads TGTGCCAGTAGTATAGATTGGTCGGTTGGGCAGAACTATGGCTACACCTTC.

The rearrangement uses TRBV11-1 and TRBJ2-7; D call uncertain. V was cut by 3 bases and J by 0 bases, with 3 bases left in between. Germline V gene sequence: CDR1 SGHAT, CDR2 FQDESV (reference sequence). CDR3 size: 12 residues. Written as DNA, the CDR3 is TGTGCCAGCAGCTTCAGCTCCTACGAGCAGTACTTC. The encoded protein is CASSFSSYEQYF.